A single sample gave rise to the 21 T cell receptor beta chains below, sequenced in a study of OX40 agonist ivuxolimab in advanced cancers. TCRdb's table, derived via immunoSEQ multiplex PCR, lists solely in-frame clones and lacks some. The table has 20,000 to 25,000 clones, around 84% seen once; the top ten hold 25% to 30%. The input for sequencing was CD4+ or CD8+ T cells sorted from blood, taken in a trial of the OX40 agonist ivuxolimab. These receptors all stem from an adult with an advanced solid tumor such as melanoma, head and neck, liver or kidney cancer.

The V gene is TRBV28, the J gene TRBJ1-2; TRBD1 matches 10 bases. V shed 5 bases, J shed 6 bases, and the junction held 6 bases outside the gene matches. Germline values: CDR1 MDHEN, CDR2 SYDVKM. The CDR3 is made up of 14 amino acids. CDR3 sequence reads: CASSLGTGVDGYTF. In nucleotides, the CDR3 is TGTGCCAGCAGTCTCGGGACAGGGGTAGATGGCTACACCTTC.

The DNA for the CDR3 is TGCGCCAGCAGCTTGGTGCTCGGCGGCATCTCCTACGAGCAGTACTTC. Translation: CASSLVLGGISYEQYF. V usage is TRBV5-1 and J usage is TRBJ2-7; unclear D gene. The CDR3 spans 16 residues. Germline CDR1 is SGHRS and CDR2 is YFSETQ. V shed 0 bases and J shed 0 bases, with 13 bases lying between them. Supplemented by reference TRBV5-1 and TRBJ2-7, the full variable domain reads KAGVTQTPRYLIKTRGQQVTLSCSPISGHRSVSWYQQTPGQGLQFLFEYFSETQRNKGNFPGRFSGRQFSNSRSEMNVSTLELGDSALYLCASSLVLGGISYEQYFGPGTRLTVT.

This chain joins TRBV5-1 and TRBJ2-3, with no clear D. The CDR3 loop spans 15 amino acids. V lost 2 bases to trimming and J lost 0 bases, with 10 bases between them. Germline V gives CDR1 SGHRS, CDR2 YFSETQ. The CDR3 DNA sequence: TGCGCCAGCAGCTTTCGGACCGATAGCACAGATACGCAGTATTTT. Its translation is CASSFRTDSTDTQYF.

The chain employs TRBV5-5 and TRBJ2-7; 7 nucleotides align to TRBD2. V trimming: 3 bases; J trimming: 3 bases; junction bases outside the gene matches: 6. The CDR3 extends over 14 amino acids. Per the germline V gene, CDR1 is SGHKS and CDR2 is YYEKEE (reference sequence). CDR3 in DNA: TGTGCCAGCAGCTGGAGACTAGCTTTCTACGAGCAGTACTTC. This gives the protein CASSWRLAFYEQYF.

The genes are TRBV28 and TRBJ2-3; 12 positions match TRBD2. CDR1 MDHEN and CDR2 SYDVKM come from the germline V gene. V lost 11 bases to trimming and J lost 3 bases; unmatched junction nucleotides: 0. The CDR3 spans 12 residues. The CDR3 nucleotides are TGTGCCGGGACTAGCGGGACAGATACGCAGTATTTT. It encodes CAGTSGTDTQYF.

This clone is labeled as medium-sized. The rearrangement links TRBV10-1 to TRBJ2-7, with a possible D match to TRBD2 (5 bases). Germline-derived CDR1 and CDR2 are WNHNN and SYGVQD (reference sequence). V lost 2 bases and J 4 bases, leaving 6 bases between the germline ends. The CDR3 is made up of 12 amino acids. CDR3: CASSETGYEQYF. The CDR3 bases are TGCGCCAGCAGTGAGACGGGATACGAGCAGTACTTC.

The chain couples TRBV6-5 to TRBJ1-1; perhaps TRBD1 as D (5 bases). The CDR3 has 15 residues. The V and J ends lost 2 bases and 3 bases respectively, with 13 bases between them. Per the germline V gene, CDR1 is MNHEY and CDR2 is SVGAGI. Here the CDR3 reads CASSYGGGGDTEAFF. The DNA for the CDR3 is TGTGCCAGCAGTTACGGAGGCGGGGGGGACACTGAAGCTTTCTTT.

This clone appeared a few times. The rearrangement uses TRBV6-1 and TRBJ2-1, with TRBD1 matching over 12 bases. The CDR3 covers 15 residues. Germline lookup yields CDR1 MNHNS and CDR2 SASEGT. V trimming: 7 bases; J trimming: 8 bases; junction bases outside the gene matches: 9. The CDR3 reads CASTHGGQGADEQFF. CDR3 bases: TGTGCCAGCACCCATGGGGGACAGGGGGCCGATGAGCAGTTCTTC.

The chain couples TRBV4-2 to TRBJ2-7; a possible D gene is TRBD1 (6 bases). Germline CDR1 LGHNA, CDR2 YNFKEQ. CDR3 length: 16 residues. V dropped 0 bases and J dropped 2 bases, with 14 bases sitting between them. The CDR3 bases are TGTGCCAGCAGCCAAGATTGGGGGCAGGGGACCTACGAGCAGTACTTC. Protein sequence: CASSQDWGQGTYEQYF.

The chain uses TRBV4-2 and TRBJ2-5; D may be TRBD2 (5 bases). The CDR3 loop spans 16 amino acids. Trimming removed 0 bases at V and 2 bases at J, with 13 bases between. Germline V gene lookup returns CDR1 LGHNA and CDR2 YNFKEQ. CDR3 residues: CASSQEWGVGQETQYF. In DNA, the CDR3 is TGTGCCAGCAGCCAAGAGTGGGGAGTAGGTCAAGAGACCCAGTACTTC.

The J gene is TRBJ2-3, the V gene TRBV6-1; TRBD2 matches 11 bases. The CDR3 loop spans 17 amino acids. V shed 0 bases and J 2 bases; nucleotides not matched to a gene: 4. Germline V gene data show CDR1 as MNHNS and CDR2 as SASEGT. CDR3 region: CASSEALAGGPTDTQYF. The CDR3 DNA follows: TGTGCCAGCAGTGAAGCGCTAGCGGGAGGCCCCACAGATACGCAGTATTTT.

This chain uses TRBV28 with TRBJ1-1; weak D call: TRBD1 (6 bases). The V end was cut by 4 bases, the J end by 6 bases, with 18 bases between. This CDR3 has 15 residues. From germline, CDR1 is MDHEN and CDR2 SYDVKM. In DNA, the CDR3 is TGTGCCAGCAGTTCCCTTTGGGGGGCAAGGGCTGAAGCTTTCTTT. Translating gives CASSSLWGARAEAFF.

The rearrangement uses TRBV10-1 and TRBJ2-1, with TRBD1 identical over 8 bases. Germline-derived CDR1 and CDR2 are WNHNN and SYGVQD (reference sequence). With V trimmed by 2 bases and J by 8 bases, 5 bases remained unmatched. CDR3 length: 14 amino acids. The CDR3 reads CASSETGGIDEQFF. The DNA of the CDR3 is TGCGCCAGCAGTGAGACAGGGGGGATTGATGAGCAGTTCTTC.

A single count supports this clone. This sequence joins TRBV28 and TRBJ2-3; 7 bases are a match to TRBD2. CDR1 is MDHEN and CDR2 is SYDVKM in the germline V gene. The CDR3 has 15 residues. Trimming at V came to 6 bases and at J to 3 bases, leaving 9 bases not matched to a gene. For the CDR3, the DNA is TGTGCCAGCAGGACCGTCTGGCGGGAGACAGATACGCAGTATTTT. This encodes CASRTVWRETDTQYF.

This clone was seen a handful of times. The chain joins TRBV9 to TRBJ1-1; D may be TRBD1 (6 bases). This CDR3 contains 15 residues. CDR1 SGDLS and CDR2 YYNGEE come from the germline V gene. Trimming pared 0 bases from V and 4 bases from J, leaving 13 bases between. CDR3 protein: CASSVVNRESTEAFF. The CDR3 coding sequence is TGTGCCAGCAGCGTAGTTAACAGGGAGTCCACTGAAGCTTTCTTT.

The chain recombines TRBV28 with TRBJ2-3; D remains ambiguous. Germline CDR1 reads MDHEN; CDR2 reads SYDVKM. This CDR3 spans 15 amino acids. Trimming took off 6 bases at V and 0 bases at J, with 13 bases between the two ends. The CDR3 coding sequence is TGTGCCAGCAGGATAGGTGGGGAAAGCACAGATACGCAGTATTTT. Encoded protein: CASRIGGESTDTQYF.

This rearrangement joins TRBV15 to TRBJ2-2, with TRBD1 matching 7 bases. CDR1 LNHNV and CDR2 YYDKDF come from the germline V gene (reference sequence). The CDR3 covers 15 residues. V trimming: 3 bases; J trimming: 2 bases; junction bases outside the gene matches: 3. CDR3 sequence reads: CATSRTGYNTGELFF. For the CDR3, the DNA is TGTGCCACCAGCAGGACAGGGTATAACACCGGGGAGCTGTTTTTT.

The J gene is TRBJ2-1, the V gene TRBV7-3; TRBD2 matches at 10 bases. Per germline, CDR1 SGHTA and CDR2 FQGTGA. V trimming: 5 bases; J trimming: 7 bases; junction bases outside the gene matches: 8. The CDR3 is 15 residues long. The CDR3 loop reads CASSVLAGVGNEQFF. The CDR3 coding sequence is TGTGCCAGCAGCGTCCTAGCGGGAGTGGGGAATGAGCAGTTCTTC.

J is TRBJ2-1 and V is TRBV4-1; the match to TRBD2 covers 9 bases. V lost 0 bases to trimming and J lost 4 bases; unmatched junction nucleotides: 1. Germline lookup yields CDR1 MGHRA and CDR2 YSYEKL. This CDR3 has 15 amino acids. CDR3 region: CASSQDLAGYNEQFF. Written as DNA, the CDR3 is TGCGCCAGCAGCCAAGACCTAGCGGGGTACAATGAGCAGTTCTTC.

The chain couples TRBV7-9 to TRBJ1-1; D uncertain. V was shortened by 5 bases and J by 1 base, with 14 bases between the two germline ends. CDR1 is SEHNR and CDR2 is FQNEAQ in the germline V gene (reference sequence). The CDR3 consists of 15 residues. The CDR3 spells CASSPNLGWNTEAFF. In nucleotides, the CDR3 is TGTGCCAGCAGCCCCAATCTGGGGTGGAACACTGAAGCTTTCTTT.

CDR3 in DNA: TGTGCCAGCAAGTCCGGGGACCGGTACACCGGGGAGCTGTTTTTT. It specifies CASKSGDRYTGELFF. The gene calls are TRBV6-5 and TRBJ2-2; D might be TRBD1 or TRBD2, each matching 5 bases. CDR1 is MNHEY, CDR2 SVGAGI, per germline. With 7 bases removed from V and 3 bases from J, the gap between germline ends came to 15 bases. The CDR3 contains 15 residues.